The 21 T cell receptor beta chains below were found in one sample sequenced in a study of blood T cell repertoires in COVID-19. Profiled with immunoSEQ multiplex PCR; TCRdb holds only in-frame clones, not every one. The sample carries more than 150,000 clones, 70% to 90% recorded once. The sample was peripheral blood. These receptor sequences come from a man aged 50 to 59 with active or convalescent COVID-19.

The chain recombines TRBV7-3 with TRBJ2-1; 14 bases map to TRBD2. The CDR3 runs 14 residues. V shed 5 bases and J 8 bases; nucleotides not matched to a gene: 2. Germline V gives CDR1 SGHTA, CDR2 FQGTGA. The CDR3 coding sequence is TGTGCCAGCAGCACGGGACTAGCGGGAGATGAGCAGTTCTTC. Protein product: CASSTGLAGDEQFF.

The chain's CDR3 is CASSLRGRGSSGNTIYF. CDR3 coding DNA: TGTGCCAGCTCCCTGCGCGGAAGGGGAAGCTCTGGAAACACCATATATTTT. V gene TRBV2 combines with J gene TRBJ1-3, with D possibly TRBD1 on 5 matching bases. Trimming took 8 bases from V and 0 from J, leaving 20 bases between them. Germline V gives CDR1 SNHLY, CDR2 FYNNEI. This CDR3 is built from 17 residues.

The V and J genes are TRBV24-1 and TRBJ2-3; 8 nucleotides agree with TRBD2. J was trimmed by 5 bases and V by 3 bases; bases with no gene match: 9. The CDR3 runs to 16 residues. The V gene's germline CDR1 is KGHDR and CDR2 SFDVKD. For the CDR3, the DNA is TGTGCCACCAGTGATATCCGGGGGGGAACGAAAGATACGCAGTATTTT. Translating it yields CATSDIRGGTKDTQYF.

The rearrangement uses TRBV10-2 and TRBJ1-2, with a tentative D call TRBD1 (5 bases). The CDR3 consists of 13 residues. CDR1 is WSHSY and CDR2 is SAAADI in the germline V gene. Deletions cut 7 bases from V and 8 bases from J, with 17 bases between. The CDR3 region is CASIGGALNGYTF. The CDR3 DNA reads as TGCGCCAGCATCGGAGGGGCTTTAAACGGCTACACCTTC.

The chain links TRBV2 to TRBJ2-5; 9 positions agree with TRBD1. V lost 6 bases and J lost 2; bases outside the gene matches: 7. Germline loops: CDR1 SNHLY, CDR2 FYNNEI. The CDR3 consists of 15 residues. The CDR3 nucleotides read TGTGCCAGCAGCCTCGACAGGGGGAGACAAGAGACCCAGTACTTC. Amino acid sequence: CASSLDRGRQETQYF.

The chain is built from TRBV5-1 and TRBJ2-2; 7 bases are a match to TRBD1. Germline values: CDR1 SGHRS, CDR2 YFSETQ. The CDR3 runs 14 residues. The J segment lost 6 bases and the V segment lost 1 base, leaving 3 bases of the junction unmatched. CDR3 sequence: CASSLLTGSGELFF. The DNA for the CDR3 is TGCGCCAGCAGCTTGCTGACAGGGTCCGGGGAGCTGTTTTTT.

The CDR3 coding sequence is TGTGCCAGCAGTACGGGACACATTTCCGCGGCTTTCTTT. Amino acid sequence: CASSTGHISAAFF. This chain connects TRBV6-2 or TRBV6-3 to TRBJ1-1; D perhaps matches TRBD1 (6 bases). Per germline, CDR1 MNHEY and CDR2 SVGEGT. V was trimmed by 5 bases and J by 11 bases, leaving 18 bases between them. The CDR3 is 13 residues long.

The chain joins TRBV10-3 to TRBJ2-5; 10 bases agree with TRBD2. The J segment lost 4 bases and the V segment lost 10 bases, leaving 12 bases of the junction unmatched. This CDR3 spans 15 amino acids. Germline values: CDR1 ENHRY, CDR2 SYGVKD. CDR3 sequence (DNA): TGTGCCACCGGGGGAATAGCGGGGGGAGGAGAGACCCAGTACTTC. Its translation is CATGGIAGGGETQYF.

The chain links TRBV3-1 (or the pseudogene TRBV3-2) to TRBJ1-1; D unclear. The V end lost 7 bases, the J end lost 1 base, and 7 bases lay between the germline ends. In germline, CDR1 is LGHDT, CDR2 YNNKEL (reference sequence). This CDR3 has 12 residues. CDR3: CASTGENTEAFF. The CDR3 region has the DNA TGTGCCAGCACCGGGGAGAACACTGAAGCTTTCTTT.

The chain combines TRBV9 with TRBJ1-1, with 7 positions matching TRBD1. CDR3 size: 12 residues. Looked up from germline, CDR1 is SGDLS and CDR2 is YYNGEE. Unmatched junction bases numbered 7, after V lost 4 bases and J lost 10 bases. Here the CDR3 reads CASSPQGYVAFF. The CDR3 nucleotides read TGTGCCAGCAGCCCACAGGGGTACGTAGCTTTCTTT.

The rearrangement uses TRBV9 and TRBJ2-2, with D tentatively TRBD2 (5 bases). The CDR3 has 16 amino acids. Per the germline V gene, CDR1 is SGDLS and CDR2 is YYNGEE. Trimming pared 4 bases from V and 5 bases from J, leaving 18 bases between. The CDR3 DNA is TGTGCCAGCAGCCCCGTCAGTGGGAGACAAACCGGGGAGCTGTTTTTT. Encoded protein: CASSPVSGRQTGELFF.

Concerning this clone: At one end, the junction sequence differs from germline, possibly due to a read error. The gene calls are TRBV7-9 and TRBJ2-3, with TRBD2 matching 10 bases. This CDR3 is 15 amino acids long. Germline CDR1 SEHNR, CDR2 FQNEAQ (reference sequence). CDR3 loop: CASSVAGGYTDTQYF. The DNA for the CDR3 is TGTGCCAGCAGCGTAGCGGGGGGATACACAGATACGCAGTATTTT.

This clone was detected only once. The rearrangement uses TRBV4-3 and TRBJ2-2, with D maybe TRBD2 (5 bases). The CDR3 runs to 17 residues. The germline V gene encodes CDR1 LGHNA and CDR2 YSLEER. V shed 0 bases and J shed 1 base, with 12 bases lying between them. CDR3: CASSQEWAGRNTGELFF. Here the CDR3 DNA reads TGCGCCAGCAGCCAAGAGTGGGCGGGTCGGAACACCGGGGAGCTGTTTTTT.

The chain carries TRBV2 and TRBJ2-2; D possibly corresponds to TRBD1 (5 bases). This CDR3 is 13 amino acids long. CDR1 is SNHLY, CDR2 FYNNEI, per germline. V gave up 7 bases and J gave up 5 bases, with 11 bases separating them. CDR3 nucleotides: TGTGCCAGCAACCCCCAGGGAACCGGGGAGCTGTTTTTT. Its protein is CASNPQGTGELFF.

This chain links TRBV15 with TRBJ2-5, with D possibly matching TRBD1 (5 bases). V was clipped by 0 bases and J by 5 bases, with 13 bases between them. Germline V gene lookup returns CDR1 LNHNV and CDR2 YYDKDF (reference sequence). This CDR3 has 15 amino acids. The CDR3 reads CATSRDIRGRETQYF. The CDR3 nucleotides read TGTGCCACCAGCAGAGATATTAGGGGTAGGGAGACCCAGTACTTC.

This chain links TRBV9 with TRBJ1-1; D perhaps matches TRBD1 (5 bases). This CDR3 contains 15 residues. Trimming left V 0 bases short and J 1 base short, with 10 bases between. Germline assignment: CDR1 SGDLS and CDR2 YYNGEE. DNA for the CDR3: TGTGCCAGCAGCGTAGCGGGACTGACGAACACTGAAGCTTTCTTT. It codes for CASSVAGLTNTEAFF. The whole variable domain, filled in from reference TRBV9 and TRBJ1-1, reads DSGVTQTPKHLITATGQRVTLRCSPRSGDLSVYWYQQSLDQGLQFLIQYYNGEERAKGNILERFSAQQFPDLHSELNLSSLELGDSALYFCASSVAGLTNTEAFFGQGTRLTVV.

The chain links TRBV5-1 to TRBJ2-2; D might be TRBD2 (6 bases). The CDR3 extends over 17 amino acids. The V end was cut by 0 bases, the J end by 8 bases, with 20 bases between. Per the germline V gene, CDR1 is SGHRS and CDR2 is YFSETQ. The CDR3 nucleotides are TGCGCCAGCAGCTTGGGGGCGGGGACTGAGATGGTTGGGGAGCTGTTTTTT. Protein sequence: CASSLGAGTEMVGELFF.

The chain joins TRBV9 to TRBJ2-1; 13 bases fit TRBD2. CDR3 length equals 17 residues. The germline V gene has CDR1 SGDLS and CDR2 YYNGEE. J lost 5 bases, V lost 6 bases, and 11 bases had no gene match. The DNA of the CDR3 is TGTGCCAGCACCGGGACTAGCGGGGCGGGTAACAACAATGAGCAGTTCTTC. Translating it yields CASTGTSGAGNNNEQFF. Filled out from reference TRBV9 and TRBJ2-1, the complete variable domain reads DSGVTQTPKHLITATGQRVTLRCSPRSGDLSVYWYQQSLDQGLQFLIQYYNGEERAKGNILERFSAQQFPDLHSELNLSSLELGDSALYFCASTGTSGAGNNNEQFFGPGTRLTVL.

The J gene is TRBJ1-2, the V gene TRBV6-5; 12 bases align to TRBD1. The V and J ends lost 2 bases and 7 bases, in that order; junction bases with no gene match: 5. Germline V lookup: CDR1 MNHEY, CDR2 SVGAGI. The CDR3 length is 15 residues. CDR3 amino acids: CASSYTRDRGPGYTF. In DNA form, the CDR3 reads TGTGCCAGCAGTTACACCCGGGACAGGGGGCCTGGCTACACCTTC.

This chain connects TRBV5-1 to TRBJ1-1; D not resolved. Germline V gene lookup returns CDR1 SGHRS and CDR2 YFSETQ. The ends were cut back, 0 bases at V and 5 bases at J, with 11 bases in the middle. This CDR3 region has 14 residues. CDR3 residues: CASSLAGVGTEAFF. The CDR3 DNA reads TGCGCCAGCAGCTTGGCCGGGGTGGGGACTGAAGCTTTCTTT.

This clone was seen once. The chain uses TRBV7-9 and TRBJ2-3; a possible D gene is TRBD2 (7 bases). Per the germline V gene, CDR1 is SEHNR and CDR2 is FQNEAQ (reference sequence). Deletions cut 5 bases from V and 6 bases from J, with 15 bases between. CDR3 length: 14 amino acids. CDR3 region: CASSPPSGQDTQYF. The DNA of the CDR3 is TGTGCCAGCAGCCCCCCTAGCGGACAGGATACGCAGTATTTT.